Shown below are 30 T cell receptor beta chains from a single sample sequenced in a study of shared clonotypes between healthy human individuals. TCRdb's copy holds only in-frame clones and misses some; the assay was immunoSEQ multiplex PCR. Of approximately 87,000 clones in the sample, 60% to 80% are singletons; the top ten hold around 50%. Sequenced material: memory CD8+ T cells sorted from blood. Subset defined: CD45RO+ cells pooled with CCR7-negative TemRA cells. The receptor source for this set is a man aged 25 to 40 in good health.

This clone appeared many times. The genes are TRBV10-2 and TRBJ1-2, with D perhaps TRBD1 (6 bases). The germline V gene has CDR1 WSHSY and CDR2 SAAADI. With 0 bases removed from V and 13 bases from J, the gap between germline ends came to 15 bases. The CDR3 length is 13 residues. This chain's CDR3 is CASSESEQGRLTF. CDR3 DNA sequence: TGCGCCAGCAGTGAGTCGGAACAGGGCCGCCTCACCTTC.

J is TRBJ1-1 and V is TRBV5-4; TRBD1 might be the D (5 bases). The CDR3 is 15 amino acids. CDR1 is SGHNT and CDR2 is YYREEE in the germline V gene (reference sequence). The germline V and J ends were trimmed by 4 bases and 0 bases, with 13 bases remaining between them. CDR3 sequence: CASSEKTALNTEAFF. CDR3 nucleotides: TGTGCCAGCAGCGAAAAGACAGCTCTGAACACTGAAGCTTTCTTT.

This clone has just a few counts. The J gene is TRBJ2-3, the V gene TRBV27; D is unresolved. Trimming pared 8 bases from V and 2 bases from J, leaving 11 bases between. Germline V gene lookup returns CDR1 MNHEY and CDR2 SMNVEV (reference sequence). The CDR3 totals 13 residues. The CDR3 loop is CASSYTNTDTQYF. In DNA, the CDR3 is TGTGCCAGCTCTTACACCAACACAGATACGCAGTATTTT.

The gene calls are TRBV9 and TRBJ2-7; 7 nucleotides match TRBD1. Germline loops: CDR1 SGDLS, CDR2 YYNGEE. The J segment lost 5 bases and the V segment lost 3 bases, leaving 5 bases of the junction unmatched. The CDR3 spans 13 residues. CDR3 in amino acids: CASSETGNNEQYF. The CDR3 coding sequence is TGTGCCAGCAGCGAGACAGGGAACAACGAGCAGTACTTC.

This clone was counted once. The rearrangement joins TRBV11-2 to TRBJ2-6; maybe TRBD1 (5 bases). The CDR3 length is 17 residues. Germline-derived CDR1 and CDR2 are SGHAT and FQNNGV. V dropped 2 bases and J dropped 2 bases, with 13 bases sitting between them. CDR3 sequence (DNA): TGTGCCAGCAGCTTACGGATGGGGCGAGCTGGGGCCAACGTCCTGACTTTC. Translating it yields CASSLRMGRAGANVLTF.

In its sample, this clone was seen once. The rearrangement uses TRBV11-1 and TRBJ2-1, with no clear D. Germline CDR1 is SGHAT and CDR2 is FQDESV (reference sequence). V shed 2 bases and J shed 8 bases, with 19 bases lying between them. The CDR3 length is 16 residues. The CDR3: CASSLFPTGSYDEQFF. The DNA of the CDR3 is TGTGCCAGCAGCTTATTCCCCACGGGTTCTTACGATGAGCAGTTCTTC.

V usage is TRBV6-4 and J usage is TRBJ2-1; 12 positions agree with TRBD2. Unmatched junction bases numbered 4, after V lost 5 bases and J lost 5 bases. The CDR3 contains 15 residues. Germline loops: CDR1 MRHNA, CDR2 SNTAGT. CDR3 DNA sequence: TGTGCCAGCAGTCGACTAGCGGGGGCGGACAATGAGCAGTTCTTC. This gives the protein CASSRLAGADNEQFF.

Notes on this clone: It differs at one base from a far larger clone, so likely a read error. This sample also contains other DNA sequences that code for the same CDR3. This chain joins TRBV6-4 and TRBJ2-2, with TRBD2 matching over 12 bases. This CDR3 has 15 amino acids. Germline assignment: CDR1 MRHNA and CDR2 SNTAGT. The CDR3 is CASSGTSGNTGELFF. CDR3 nucleotides: TGTGCCAGCAGTGGGACTAGCGGGAACACCGGAGAGCTGTTTTTT.

The chain carries TRBV30 and TRBJ2-3; D is unclear. Germline V CDR1 and CDR2: GTSNPN, SVGIG (reference sequence). CDR3 length equals 13 residues. Trimming took 2 bases from V and 2 from J, leaving 8 bases between them. CDR3 in DNA: TGTGCCTGGAGTTTACAAAACACAGATACGCAGTATTTT. It is translated as CAWSLQNTDTQYF. Based on the CDR3 plus reference TRBV30 and TRBJ2-3, the full variable domain is SQTIHQWPATLVQPVGSPLSLECTVEGTSNPNLYWYRQAAGRGLQLLFYSVGIGQISSEVPQNLSASRPQDRQFILSSKKLLLSDSGFYLCAWSLQNTDTQYFGPGTRLTVL.

This clone appeared once. The chain employs TRBV28 and TRBJ1-2; 8 positions agree with TRBD1. This CDR3 spans 14 amino acids. V was clipped by 1 base and J by 6 bases; unmatched bases: 4. Looked up from germline, CDR1 is MDHEN and CDR2 is SYDVKM. CDR3 protein: CASSLSGGDDGYTF. CDR3 nucleotide sequence: TGTGCCAGCAGTTTATCAGGGGGCGACGATGGCTACACCTTC.

The chain joins TRBV4-3 to TRBJ2-6; 8 bases align to TRBD1. After removal of 2 bases from V and 0 bases from J, the junction contained 12 bases not matched to a gene. The CDR3 spans 20 residues. Germline-derived CDR1 and CDR2 are LGHNA and YSLEER. The CDR3 DNA sequence: TGCGCCAGCAGCCAATACTCTGGGACAGGTTTTTCCTCTGGGGCCAACGTCCTGACTTTC. Translation: CASSQYSGTGFSSGANVLTF.

This clone was seen a handful of times. This rearrangement joins TRBV6-5 to TRBJ1-1; D gene uncertain. V lost 5 bases and J 0 bases, leaving 7 bases between the germline ends. Germline values: CDR1 MNHEY, CDR2 SVGAGI. CDR3 length: 13 residues. CDR3 protein: CASSKNLNTEAFF. For the CDR3, the DNA is TGTGCCAGCAGTAAAAACTTGAACACTGAAGCTTTCTTT.

The V and J genes are TRBV15 and TRBJ2-1; D remains ambiguous. This CDR3 is built from 17 residues. Germline V CDR1 and CDR2: LNHNV, YYDKDF (reference sequence). Deletions cut 6 bases from V and 0 bases from J, with 18 bases between. The CDR3 region is CATSTLRLSSSYNEQFF. DNA for the CDR3: TGTGCCACCAGTACCTTAAGGCTCTCAAGCTCCTACAATGAGCAGTTCTTC.

The chain carries TRBV18 and TRBJ1-2, with 11 bases aligning to TRBD1. Germline V gene data show CDR1 as KGHSH and CDR2 as LQKENI. After removal of 6 bases from V and 3 bases from J, the junction contained 6 bases not matched to a gene. This CDR3 comprises 15 residues. DNA for the CDR3: TGTGCCAGCTCGAGTGGACAGGGGGCCTACTATGGCTACACCTTC. Translated, it gives CASSSGQGAYYGYTF.

This clone occurred a few times. The rearrangement uses TRBV19 and TRBJ2-1; no reliable D call. Trimming stripped 8 bases from V and 7 bases from J, with 18 bases between. Germline assignment: CDR1 LNHDA and CDR2 SQIVND (reference sequence). This CDR3 region has 14 residues. The CDR3 reads CASFSGLGSNEQFF. The CDR3 bases are TGTGCCAGTTTTTCCGGGCTAGGTAGTAATGAGCAGTTCTTC.

The chain couples TRBV7-2 to TRBJ2-1; possible D gene TRBD2, 6 bases. CDR1 SGHTA and CDR2 FQGNSA come from the germline V gene. V lost 1 base, J lost 14 bases, and 18 bases lay in between. This CDR3 has 14 amino acids. The CDR3 here is CASSLGRDWPTEFF. The CDR3 coding sequence is TGTGCCAGCAGCTTAGGACGGGACTGGCCAACGGAGTTCTTC.

In its sample, this clone was seen once. The chain links TRBV29-1 to TRBJ2-7; D ambiguous. Deletions cut 5 bases from V and 7 bases from J, with 15 bases between. Per the germline V gene, CDR1 is SQVTM and CDR2 is ANQGSEA. The CDR3 has 12 amino acids. The CDR3 DNA sequence: TGCAGCGTTAATACATTCCCCGAGGAGCAGTACTTC. Amino acids: CSVNTFPEEQYF.

V gene TRBV25-1 combines with J gene TRBJ1-2; 12 bases are shared with TRBD1. The CDR3 runs 16 residues. Germline loops: CDR1 MGHDK, CDR2 SYGVNS. With 5 bases clipped from V and 7 bases from J, the junction kept 11 bases outside the gene matches. The CDR3 spells CASSPRAGQGASGYTF. In DNA form, the CDR3 reads TGTGCCAGCAGTCCTCGAGCGGGACAGGGGGCGAGTGGCTACACCTTC.

The chain is built from TRBV6-1 and TRBJ2-2, with unresolved D. Trimming took off 6 bases at V and 8 bases at J, with 10 bases between the two ends. Germline CDR1 MNHNS, CDR2 SASEGT. This CDR3 region has 12 residues. The CDR3 nucleotides read TGTGCCAGCAGCCCTCGAGCGGGGGAGCTGTTTTTT. This encodes CASSPRAGELFF.

This clone was counted a few times. This sequence joins TRBV5-5 and TRBJ2-7; D not certain. The CDR3 totals 13 residues. From germline, CDR1 is SGHKS and CDR2 YYEKEE (reference sequence). With 2 bases removed from V and 4 bases from J, the gap between germline ends came to 10 bases. CDR3 sequence: CASSLSWGYEQYF. The CDR3 DNA reads as TGTGCCAGCAGCTTAAGTTGGGGATACGAGCAGTACTTC. The full variable domain, its missing parts supplied by reference TRBV5-5 and TRBJ2-7, is DAGVTQSPTHLIKTRGQQVTLRCSPISGHKSVSWYQQVLGQGPQFIFQYYEKEERGRGNFPDRFSARQFPNYSSELNVNALLLGDSALYLCASSLSWGYEQYFGPGTRLTVT.

The V and J genes are TRBV5-1 and TRBJ1-2, with D uncertain. CDR3 length: 13 residues. Trimming removed 4 bases at V and 3 bases at J, with 10 bases between. Germline V gives CDR1 SGHRS, CDR2 YFSETQ. The CDR3 loop reads CASSVKDHYGYTF. For the CDR3, the DNA is TGCGCCAGCAGCGTAAAGGACCACTATGGCTACACCTTC.

The chain couples TRBV7-8 to TRBJ1-2, with 8 bases aligning to TRBD1. The CDR3 runs 13 residues. Unmatched junction bases numbered 5, after V lost 3 bases and J lost 8 bases. Germline CDR1 and CDR2: SGHVS and FQNEAQ. The DNA of the CDR3 is TGTGCCAGCAGCTTGGGACAGGCGCAGGGCTACACCTTC. It translates to CASSLGQAQGYTF.

V usage is TRBV11-2 and J usage is TRBJ2-7; tentatively, D is TRBD2 (6 bases). This CDR3 is built from 13 residues. Trimming took off 5 bases at V and 1 base at J, with 9 bases between the two ends. Germline assignment: CDR1 SGHAT and CDR2 FQNNGV. The CDR3, as DNA: TGTGCCAGCAGCGGGAGGAGTTCCTACGAGCAGTACTTC. Its protein product is CASSGRSSYEQYF.

This clone appeared many times. This chain links TRBV19 with TRBJ2-1; D may be TRBD1 or TRBD2 (5 bases each). CDR3 length: 15 residues. The V and J ends lost 4 bases and 2 bases respectively, with 12 bases between them. Germline assignment: CDR1 LNHDA and CDR2 SQIVND (reference sequence). The CDR3 DNA follows: TGTGCCAGTAGTACCGAGGGGCTAGCCTACAATGAGCAGTTCTTC. Its protein product is CASSTEGLAYNEQFF.

This clone was seen repeatedly, ten times or more. This CDR3 is CASIDRGETQYF. CDR3 sequence (DNA): TGTGCCAGCATTGACAGGGGTGAGACCCAGTACTTC. The chain recombines TRBV25-1 with TRBJ2-5; TRBD1 aligns across 8 bases. The CDR3 has 12 amino acids. Losses at the gene ends were 7 bases for V and 5 bases for J; bases not matched to a gene: 3. Germline V CDR1 and CDR2: MGHDK, SYGVNS.

In nucleotides, the CDR3 is TGTGCCAGTAGTCAACTAGCGGGAGAGGCTTACAATGAGCAGTTCTTC. Translated: CASSQLAGEAYNEQFF. The chain has TRBV19 and TRBJ2-1; TRBD2 aligns across 11 bases. The CDR3 loop spans 16 amino acids. Trimming took 5 bases from V and 4 from J; bases not matched to a gene: 7. Germline CDR1 is LNHDA and CDR2 is SQIVND (reference sequence).

CDR3 in DNA: TGTGCCAGCATCACCGAGAGGCTAGCGGGAGGGCGAGAGACCCAGTACTTC. It codes for CASITERLAGGRETQYF. The chain employs TRBV2 and TRBJ2-5; 12 positions agree with TRBD2. The germline gives CDR1 SNHLY, CDR2 FYNNEI. This CDR3 contains 17 residues. The J segment lost 4 bases and the V segment lost 7 bases, leaving 13 bases of the junction unmatched.

The rearrangement links TRBV4-3 to TRBJ2-6; no definite D call. Germline V CDR1 and CDR2: LGHNA, YSLEER. The CDR3 runs 15 residues. Trimming took off 0 bases at V and 4 bases at J, with 7 bases between the two ends. The CDR3 spells CASSQEASGANVLTF. The CDR3 DNA is TGCGCCAGCAGCCAAGAAGCATCAGGGGCCAACGTCCTGACTTTC.

V usage is TRBV19 and J usage is TRBJ2-2; D ambiguous. Germline values: CDR1 LNHDA, CDR2 SQIVND (reference sequence). With 6 bases removed from V and 1 base from J, the gap between germline ends came to 15 bases. This CDR3 has 16 amino acids. The CDR3 sequence is CASRRAIPGNTGELFF. DNA for the CDR3: TGTGCCAGTAGAAGGGCCATTCCGGGGAACACCGGGGAGCTGTTTTTT.

With regard to this clone: Other nucleotide sequences in the sample specify the same CDR3. The chain recombines TRBV28 with TRBJ2-7; a possible D gene is TRBD1 (5 bases). Trimming removed 4 bases at V and 4 bases at J, with 8 bases between. From germline, CDR1 is MDHEN and CDR2 SYDVKM. The CDR3 is 12 amino acids. The CDR3 DNA reads TGTGCCAGCAGTTCTGACAGATACGAGCAGTACTTC. It translates to CASSSDRYEQYF.